This is a list of T cell receptor beta chains from one sample in a study of early T cells in non-severe SARS-CoV-2 infection. TCRdb recomputed calls from the 5' RACE reads with MiXCR, one row per CDR3 protein. This sample has over 85,000 distinct CDR3 sequences, with around 13% found just once. The input for sequencing was whole blood, taken at baseline. The receptors were sampled from an adult who was a healthcare worker with PCR-confirmed SARS-CoV-2 infection or an uninfected control (not recorded which). Both conserved end residues are part of each CDR3. D genes are given only for firm matches. A row's size may be missing; if present it is once, few, many or a size class.

D gene,V gene,J gene,clone size,CDR3 DNA,CDR3 protein
TRBD2,TRBV7-7,TRBJ2-5,many,TGTGCTAGCAGCTTACGCGGGAGCCAAGAGACCCAGTACTTC,CASSLRGSQETQYF
TRBD1,TRBV6-1,TRBJ2-7,.,TGTGCCAGCAGCGAAACGCCCTGGGACAGTCGTGACTTC,CASSETPWDSRDF
.,TRBV29-1,TRBJ1-4,.,TGCAGCATCATAACAACTAATGAAAAACTGTTTTTT,CSIITTNEKLFF
TRBD1,TRBV7-9,TRBJ1-2,many,TGTGCCAGCAGCTTAGGGACAGGGATGTATGGCTACACCTTC,CASSLGTGMYGYTF
TRBD2,TRBV29-1,TRBJ2-7,many,TGCAGCGTCCTGGGGCGTAGCGGGCCCTACGAGCAGTACTTC,CSVLGRSGPYEQYF
.,TRBV7-9,TRBJ1-5,few,TGTGCCAGCAGCCCGGTGGGGGACAATCAGCCCCAGCATTTT,CASSPVGDNQPQHF
.,TRBV7-9,TRBJ2-7,.,TGTGCCAGCAGCTATCCCCTCCCGGAGCAGTACTTC,CASSYPLPEQYF
.,TRBV6-6,TRBJ1-2,.,TGTGCCAGCAGTTACAAGGGGAACGATGGCTACACCTTC,CASSYKGNDGYTF
.,TRBV28,TRBJ2-7,few,TGTGCCAGCAGCCCCGGAAGGTACTACGAGCAGTACTTC,CASSPGRYYEQYF
.,TRBV9,TRBJ2-2,.,TGTGCCAGCAGCGTAGTGGACAGAAACACCGGGGAGCTGTTTTTT,CASSVVDRNTGELFF
TRBD1,TRBV5-1,TRBJ2-7,many,TGCGCCAGCGGCCCTGGGGACAGTAGTTCCTACGAGCAGTACTTC,CASGPGDSSSYEQYF
.,TRBV18,TRBJ1-2,.,TGTGCCAGCTCGCCGGACGGTCGCTATGGCTACACCTTC,CASSPDGRYGYTF
.,TRBV20-1,TRBJ2-7,.,TGCAGTGCTAGGGCCCCTTTGAGCGAGCAGTACTTC,CSARAPLSEQYF
TRBD1,TRBV6-2/TRBV6-3,TRBJ2-7,few,TGTGCCAGCACCTTCCTGGGACAGGGTTCCTACGAGCAGTACTTC,CASTFLGQGSYEQYF
TRBD1,TRBV6-1,TRBJ2-7,few,TGTGCCACCAGGGGCGTAGACAGGGGGAGACCCTACGAGCAGTACTTC,CATRGVDRGRPYEQYF
TRBD1,TRBV7-3,TRBJ2-7,.,TGTGCCAGCAGCAGGGACAGGGAGAGCTGGCAGTACTTC,CASSRDRESWQYF
.,TRBV5-1,TRBJ2-6,.,TGCGCCAGCAGCTTGGGACAGCTTCGCTCTGGGGCCAACGTCCTGACTTTC,CASSLGQLRSGANVLTF
.,TRBV5-1,TRBJ1-2,few,TGCGCCAGCAGCTTGGAGAGGGCTAACTATGGCTACACCTTC,CASSLERANYGYTF
.,TRBV6-2/TRBV6-3,TRBJ1-1,many,TGTGCCAGCAGTTACCACCCCTGGACAGAGAACACTGAAGCTTTCTTT,CASSYHPWTENTEAFF
.,TRBV7-2,TRBJ1-1,.,TGTGCCAGCAGCCCCTGGGGCTCGCGCACTGAAGCTTTCTTT,CASSPWGSRTEAFF
TRBD1,TRBV5-1,TRBJ2-2,few,TGCGCCAGCAGCTTCCAACTATCTCGACAGGGTTCCGGGGAGCTGTTTTTT,CASSFQLSRQGSGELFF
.,TRBV13,TRBJ1-2,few,TGTGCCAGCAGCCCGACCTTGAGAAGTGGCTACACCTTC,CASSPTLRSGYTF
TRBD1,TRBV12-3/TRBV12-4,TRBJ1-1,few,TGTGCCAGCAGTATTCCGGGACAGAGCTACACTGAAGCTTTCTTT,CASSIPGQSYTEAFF
.,TRBV7-9,TRBJ1-5,few,TGTGCCAGCAGCCCTGATGGGGGAGAGCCCCAGCATTTT,CASSPDGGEPQHF
.,TRBV7-9,TRBJ1-1,few,TGTGCCAGCAGCTGGACGAACACTGAAGCTTTCTTT,CASSWTNTEAFF
.,TRBV6-5,TRBJ2-7,many,TGTGCCAGCAGTTCAGGGGTGGGAGGCTACGAGCAGTACTTC,CASSSGVGGYEQYF
TRBD1,TRBV11-2,TRBJ1-6,once,TGTGCCAGCAGCTTAGGGACAGGGGCGGATTCACCCCTCCACTTT,CASSLGTGADSPLHF
TRBD1,TRBV6-1,TRBJ2-2,few,TGTGCCAGCAGCCGAAAGGGACAGTACACCGGGGAGCTGTTTTTT,CASSRKGQYTGELFF
.,TRBV4-1,TRBJ1-5,once,TGCGCCAGCAGCCGCGTTGGGGATCAGCCCCAGCATTTT,CASSRVGDQPQHF
.,TRBV5-5,TRBJ1-5,few,TGTGCCAGCAGCTTGGGCGGGGAGCCGGGGGAGCCCCAGCATTTT,CASSLGGEPGEPQHF
TRBD2,TRBV11-3,TRBJ2-1,.,TGTGCCAGCAGCTCCGAATCAGCGGGGGGGTACTACAATGAGCAGTTCTTC,CASSSESAGGYYNEQFF
TRBD1,TRBV7-9,TRBJ1-2,few,TGTGCCAGCAGCTACGGACAGGGACAAAACTATGGCTACACCTTC,CASSYGQGQNYGYTF
.,TRBV18,TRBJ1-6,.,TGTGCCAGCTCACCAGGGAGTGGTAATTCACCCCTCCACTTT,CASSPGSGNSPLHF
.,TRBV7-2,TRBJ2-1,few,TGTGCCAGCAGCTTAGTTGGGACCCCCCGACCCAATGAGCAGTTCTTC,CASSLVGTPRPNEQFF
TRBD1,TRBV5-1,TRBJ2-3,.,TGCGCCAGCAGCTCGGGACAGGTTGGATCAGATACGCAGTATTTT,CASSSGQVGSDTQYF
TRBD1,TRBV12-3/TRBV12-4,TRBJ1-4,many,TGTGCCAGCAGTTTCCGACAGGGCGGAGCTGAAAAACTGTTTTTT,CASSFRQGGAEKLFF
.,TRBV7-8,TRBJ1-1,few,TGTGCCAGCAGCCCCGTAGTAGGGGCAGCTTTCTTT,CASSPVVGAAFF
TRBD1,TRBV19,TRBJ2-3,few,TGTGCCAGTAGTACGGGACAGGGGAGGACAGATACGCAGTATTTT,CASSTGQGRTDTQYF
.,TRBV4-1,TRBJ2-2,.,TGCGCCAGCAGCCAACCTTGGCAATCGAACACCGGGGAGCTGTTTTTT,CASSQPWQSNTGELFF
.,TRBV24-1,TRBJ2-1,many,TGTGCCACCCGGGACTCCGGCTCCTACAATGAGCAGTTCTTC,CATRDSGSYNEQFF
TRBD1,TRBV2,TRBJ2-1,.,TGTGCCAGCAGGTTAGGACAGGGGACTGAGCAGTTCTTC,CASRLGQGTEQFF
.,TRBV20-1,TRBJ2-1,.,TGCAGTGCTATCCAACCGACTAGGGCCGATGAGCAGTTCTTC,CSAIQPTRADEQFF
.,TRBV7-9,TRBJ1-2,few,TGTGCCAGCAGCTTAGATACGAACTATGGCTACACCTTC,CASSLDTNYGYTF